These 7 T cell receptor beta chains originate from one sample sequenced in a study of T cells after yellow fever vaccination. TCRdb used MiXCR to reprocess the 5' RACE reads, holding one entry per CDR3 protein. The sample includes 300,000 to 400,000 distinct CDR3 sequences, roughly 8.7% of them seen just once. Specimen: PBMCs, collected on the day of the first yellow fever vaccination. The receptors stem from a man between 18 and 35 years old who received the YFV17D yellow fever vaccine.

The genes are TRBV6-1 and TRBJ2-7; tentatively, D is TRBD1 or TRBD2 (5 bases each). The CDR3 length is 15 residues. Trimming shortened V by 1 base and J by 4 bases, and 14 bases separated the two germline ends. The germline V gene has CDR1 MNHNS and CDR2 SASEGT. The CDR3 sequence is CASSEGGAGGYEQYV. The CDR3 coding sequence is TGTGCCAGCAGTGAAGGAGGGGCAGGCGGGTACGAGCAGTACGTC.

This clonotype was seen a few times. The rearrangement links TRBV6-2 or TRBV6-3 to TRBJ2-6; perhaps TRBD1 as D (6 bases). V was pared by 4 bases and J by 1 base, with 17 bases between. CDR3 length: 18 residues. Germline-derived CDR1 and CDR2 are MNHEY and SVGEGT. Written as DNA, the CDR3 is TGTGCCAGCAGTTCCGACCCGCTTACAGGGTCTGGGGCCAACGTCCTGACTTTC. Translation: CASSSDPLTGSGANVLTF.

J is TRBJ2-7 and V is TRBV30, with 13 bases aligning to TRBD2. The CDR3 is 17 residues long. CDR1 is GTSNPN, CDR2 SVGIG, per germline (reference sequence). Unmatched junction bases numbered 8, after V lost 3 bases and J lost 0 bases. This CDR3 is CAWSQTSGGIDSYEQYF. The CDR3 DNA reads TGTGCCTGGAGCCAGACTAGCGGGGGGATAGACTCCTACGAGCAGTACTTC. Supplemented by reference TRBV30 and TRBJ2-7, the full variable domain reads SQTIHQWPATLVQPVGSPLSLECTVEGTSNPNLYWYRQAAGRGLQLLFYSVGIGQISSEVPQNLSASRPQDRQFILSSKKLLLSDSGFYLCAWSQTSGGIDSYEQYFGPGTRLTVT.

This clonotype was counted many times. The chain recombines TRBV7-9 with TRBJ2-3, with 11 bases that match TRBD1. The CDR3 spans 16 residues. CDR1 is SEHNR, CDR2 FQNEAQ, per germline (reference sequence). The J segment lost 4 bases and the V segment lost 4 bases, leaving 7 bases of the junction unmatched. The CDR3 DNA is TGTGCCAGCAGCTCTCACGGGACAGGGGGTGCAGATACGCAGTATTTT. Protein product: CASSSHGTGGADTQYF.

This clonotype was found a few times. In DNA, the CDR3 is TGTGCCAGCAGCTCCACCCCGGGGAAAATTGCAGATACGCAGTATTTT. Protein sequence: CASSSTPGKIADTQYF. The chain recombines TRBV7-2 with TRBJ2-3; weak D call: TRBD2 (5 bases). CDR3 length: 16 residues. Germline lookup yields CDR1 SGHTA and CDR2 FQGNSA. With 4 bases removed from V and 4 bases from J, the gap between germline ends came to 18 bases.

A few counts support this clonotype. The chain has TRBV4-1 and TRBJ1-1; D might be TRBD1 (6 bases). In germline, CDR1 is MGHRA, CDR2 YSYEKL. Between the trimmed V and J ends, which lost 1 base and 2 bases, there was a span of 14 bases. The CDR3 consists of 16 residues. CDR3 region: CASSQVGTRDNTEAFF. DNA of the CDR3: TGCGCCAGCAGCCAAGTCGGGACAAGGGATAACACTGAAGCTTTCTTT.

The sample holds a few counts of this clonotype. DNA of the CDR3: TGTGCCAGCAGCTCTGGACTCTACGAGCAGTACTTC. Its protein is CASSSGLYEQYF. The chain links TRBV5-6 to TRBJ2-7, with a possible D match to TRBD2 (5 bases). The CDR3 loop spans 12 amino acids. Trimming shortened V by 3 bases and J by 3 bases, and 7 bases separated the two germline ends. Germline V gene data show CDR1 as SGHDT and CDR2 as YYEEEE.